One and the same sample provided the 8 T cell receptor beta chains below, sequenced in a study of cytomegalovirus exposure and HLA in healthy donors. Primers included in the PCR were 60 Vbeta and 13 Jbeta primers. Sequencing used immunoSEQ multiplex PCR; TCRdb keeps in-frame clones, though not all of them. The sample contains approximately 52,000 clones, approximately 71% of which appear only once. The sequenced material came from PBMCs. These receptors all stem from a middle-aged man in good health and CMV-seropositive.

The table lists this clone with a count of one. J is TRBJ1-1 and V is TRBV29-1, with D uncertain. V was cut by 7 bases and J by 2 bases, with 5 bases left in between. The CDR3 is 10 residues long. CDR1 is SQVTM, CDR2 ANQGSEA, per germline. Written as DNA, the CDR3 is TGCAGCGGACTAAACACTGAAGCTTTCTTT. Its protein product is CSGLNTEAFF.

This sequence joins TRBV5-1 and TRBJ2-7, with 7 bases that match TRBD1. CDR3 length: 14 amino acids. Germline V gene data show CDR1 as SGHRS and CDR2 as YFSETQ. With 4 bases clipped from V and 2 bases from J, the junction kept 6 bases outside the gene matches. The CDR3 region is CASSRDRATYEQYF. DNA of the CDR3: TGCGCCAGCAGCCGGGACAGAGCTACCTACGAGCAGTACTTC.

This chain connects TRBV7-2 to TRBJ1-1; 9 bases match TRBD1. V shed 6 bases, J shed 3 bases, and the junction held 5 bases outside the gene matches. CDR3 size: 14 residues. Germline CDR1 and CDR2: SGHTA and FQGNSA. The DNA of the CDR3 is TGTGCCAGCAGACCGACAGGGGGAGACACTGAAGCTTTCTTT. It specifies CASRPTGGDTEAFF.

This chain connects TRBV2 to TRBJ2-5; 10 bases align to TRBD2. V was pared by 8 bases and J by 4 bases, with 7 bases of the junction left unmatched. The CDR3 runs to 14 residues. The germline V gene encodes CDR1 SNHLY and CDR2 FYNNEI. This CDR3 is CASLSGGVGETQYF. The CDR3 DNA sequence: TGTGCCAGCTTGAGCGGGGGGGTCGGAGAGACCCAGTACTTC.

CDR3 residues: CASSLGGSLTYNEQFF. The DNA for the CDR3 is TGCGCCAGCAGCTTGGGAGGGTCGCTTACCTACAATGAGCAGTTCTTC. The genes are TRBV5-1 and TRBJ2-1, with D possibly being TRBD2 (5 bases). With 0 bases removed from V and 2 bases from J, the gap between germline ends came to 12 bases. The CDR3 has 16 amino acids. In germline, CDR1 is SGHRS, CDR2 YFSETQ.

The chain links TRBV5-1 to TRBJ2-5; 7 bases are a match to TRBD1. Germline values: CDR1 SGHRS, CDR2 YFSETQ. The V and J ends lost 8 bases and 4 bases, in that order; junction bases with no gene match: 17. The length of the CDR3 is 16 residues. CDR3 residues: CASQAGDLRGRETQYF. In DNA form, the CDR3 reads TGCGCCAGTCAGGCGGGTGACCTCAGGGGGAGAGAGACCCAGTACTTC. Full variable domain (rest looked up from reference TRBV5-1 and TRBJ2-5): KAGVTQTPRYLIKTRGQQVTLSCSPISGHRSVSWYQQTPGQGLQFLFEYFSETQRNKGNFPGRFSGRQFSNSRSEMNVSTLELGDSALYLCASQAGDLRGRETQYFGPGTRLLVL.

The rearrangement joins TRBV20-1 to TRBJ1-2; no definite D call. This CDR3 is built from 10 residues. Germline lookup yields CDR1 DFQATT and CDR2 SNEGSKA (reference sequence). The germline V and J ends were trimmed by 5 bases and 8 bases, with 9 bases remaining between them. The CDR3 coding sequence is TGCAGTGCTCGACTAGGGGGCTACACCTTC. Encoded protein: CSARLGGYTF.

V is TRBV6-5 and J is TRBJ2-7, with a weak D call TRBD1 (5 bases). The CDR3 spans 14 residues. Germline CDR1 MNHEY, CDR2 SVGAGI. Trimming took off 2 bases at V and 3 bases at J, with 11 bases between the two ends. The CDR3, as DNA: TGTGCCAGCAGTTACAACGTCAGGGTCTACGAGCAGTACTTC. It is translated as CASSYNVRVYEQYF.